This paragraph covers one T cell receptor beta chain sequence. Antigen: not known. The CDR3 sequence is 15 residues long. V lost 3 bases to trimming and J lost 0 bases, with 10 bases between them. The germline V gene has CDR1 SGHRS and CDR2 YFSETQ. This entry comes from a study of cytomegalovirus exposure and HLA in healthy donors. Study-wide findings and caveats: For cytomegalovirus status, the classifier reportedly gave diagnoses with high specificity and sensitivity. The study put 150 or so TCR beta chains on its list as cytomegalovirus-associated.

Assay used: immunoSEQ multiplex PCR; TCRdb lists only in-frame clones, some missing. Here the sample spans roughly 150,000 clones, around 92% being singletons. The donors were in the roughly 130-subject validation cohort, distinct from the 666-subject first cohort. The V call is TRBV5-1, the J call TRBJ1-5, with D uncertain. This receptor was identified in a man younger than 35 in good health and CMV-seropositive. Sequences were obtained from PBMCs. CDR3 nucleotides: TGCGCCAGCAGCTCCGCCGGGAATAGCAATCAGCCCCAGCATTTT. Its protein is CASSSAGNSNQPQHF.